Listed here are 3 T cell receptor beta chains from one sample, sequenced in a study of blood T cell repertoires in COVID-19. Repertoires were generated with immunoSEQ multiplex PCR, while TCRdb's copy carries only in-frame clones and drops some. The table records more than 250,000 clones, around 90% of them present only once. The sample consisted of PBMCs or T cells enriched from blood (not recorded which). The receptor set was obtained from a woman in her 30s who had recovered from COVID-19.

This clone was recorded once. The J gene is TRBJ2-7, the V gene TRBV28, with TRBD2 identical over 8 bases. This CDR3 region has 15 residues. J gave up 2 bases and V 7 bases, and 10 bases lay outside the gene matches. Germline V gene data show CDR1 as MDHEN and CDR2 as SYDVKM. The chain's CDR3 is CASTAPGGGTYEQYF. CDR3 nucleotide sequence: TGTGCCAGCACCGCCCCGGGGGGGGGAACCTACGAGCAGTACTTC. Variable domain in full (rest from reference TRBV28 and TRBJ2-7): DVKVTQSSRYLVKRTGEKVFLECVQDMDHENMFWYRQDPGLGLRLIYFSYDVKMKEKGDIPEGYSVSREKKERFSLILESASTNQTSMYLCASTAPGGGTYEQYFGPGTRLTVT.

The chain links TRBV7-2 to TRBJ1-2; 10 positions match TRBD1. The CDR3 runs 15 residues. The germline V gene has CDR1 SGHTA and CDR2 FQGNSA. The J segment lost 2 bases and the V segment lost 3 bases, leaving 3 bases of the junction unmatched. CDR3 amino acids: CASSFRTGGNYGYTF. CDR3 DNA sequence: TGTGCCAGCAGCTTTCGGACAGGGGGGAACTATGGCTACACCTTC.

The CDR3 DNA reads TGTGCCAGCAGCTTAGCTACAGGGGGCGCGTACTTC. Translated, it gives CASSLATGGAYF. J is TRBJ2-7 and V is TRBV7-9; 9 bases agree with TRBD1. The CDR3 spans 12 residues. Per germline, CDR1 SEHNR and CDR2 FQNEAQ (reference sequence). The junction had 3 bases not matched to a gene; V was cut back by 0 bases and J by 12 bases.